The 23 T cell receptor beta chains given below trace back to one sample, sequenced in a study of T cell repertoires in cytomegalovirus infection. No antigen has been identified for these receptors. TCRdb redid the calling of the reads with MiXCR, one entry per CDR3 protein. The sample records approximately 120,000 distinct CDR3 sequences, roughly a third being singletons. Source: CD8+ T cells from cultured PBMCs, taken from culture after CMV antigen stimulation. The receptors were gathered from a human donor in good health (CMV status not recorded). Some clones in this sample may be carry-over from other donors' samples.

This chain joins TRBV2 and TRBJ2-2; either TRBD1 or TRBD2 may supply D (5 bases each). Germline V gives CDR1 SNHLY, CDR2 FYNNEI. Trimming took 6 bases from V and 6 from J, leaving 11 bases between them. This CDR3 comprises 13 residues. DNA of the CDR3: TGTGCCAGCAGGGATGAGGGGTCCGGGGAGCTGTTTTTT. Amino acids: CASRDEGSGELFF.

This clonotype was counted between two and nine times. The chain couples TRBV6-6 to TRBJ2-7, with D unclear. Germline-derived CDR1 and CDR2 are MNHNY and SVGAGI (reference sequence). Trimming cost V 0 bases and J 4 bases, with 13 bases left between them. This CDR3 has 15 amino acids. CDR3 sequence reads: CASSYSSSLDYEQYF. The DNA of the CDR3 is TGTGCCAGCAGTTACTCGAGTTCGTTAGATTACGAGCAGTACTTC.

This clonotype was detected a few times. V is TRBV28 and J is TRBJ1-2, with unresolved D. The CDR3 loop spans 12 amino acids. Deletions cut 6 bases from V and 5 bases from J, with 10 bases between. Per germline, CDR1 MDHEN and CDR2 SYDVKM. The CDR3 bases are TGTGCCAGCAGGGCAGGTGGATATGGCTACACCTTC. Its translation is CASRAGGYGYTF.

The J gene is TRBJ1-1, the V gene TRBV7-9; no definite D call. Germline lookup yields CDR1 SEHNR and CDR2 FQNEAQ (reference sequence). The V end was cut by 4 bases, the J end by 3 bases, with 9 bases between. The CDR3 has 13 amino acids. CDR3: CASSSDGYTEAFF. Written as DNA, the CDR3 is TGTGCCAGCAGCTCTGACGGATACACTGAAGCTTTCTTT.

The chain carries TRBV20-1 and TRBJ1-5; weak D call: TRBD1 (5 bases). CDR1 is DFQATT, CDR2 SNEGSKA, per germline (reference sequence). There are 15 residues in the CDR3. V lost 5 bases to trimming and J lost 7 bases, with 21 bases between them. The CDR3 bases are TGCAGTGCTCAAGTACACTCAGGGTCTTTACAGCCCCAGCATTTT. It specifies CSAQVHSGSLQPQHF.

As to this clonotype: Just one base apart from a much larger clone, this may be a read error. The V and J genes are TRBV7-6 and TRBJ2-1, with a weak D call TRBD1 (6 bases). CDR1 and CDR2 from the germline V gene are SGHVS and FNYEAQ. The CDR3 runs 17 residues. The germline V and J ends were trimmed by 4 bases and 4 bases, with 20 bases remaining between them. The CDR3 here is CASSSPEGSRGYNEQFF. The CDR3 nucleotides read TGTGCCAGCAGCTCGCCTGAGGGAAGCAGGGGATACAATGAGCAGTTCTTC.

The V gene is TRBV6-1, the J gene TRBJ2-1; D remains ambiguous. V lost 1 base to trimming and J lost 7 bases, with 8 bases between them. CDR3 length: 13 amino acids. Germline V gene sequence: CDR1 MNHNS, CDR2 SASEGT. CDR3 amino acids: CASSEVHSNEQFF. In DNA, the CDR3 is TGTGCCAGCAGTGAAGTACATAGTAATGAGCAGTTCTTC.

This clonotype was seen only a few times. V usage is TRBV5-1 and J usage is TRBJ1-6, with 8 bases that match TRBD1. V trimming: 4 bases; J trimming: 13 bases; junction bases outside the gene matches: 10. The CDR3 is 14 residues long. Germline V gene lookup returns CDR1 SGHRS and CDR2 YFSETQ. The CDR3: CASSRNAGGLPLHF. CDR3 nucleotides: TGCGCCAGCAGCCGAAATGCAGGGGGCCTTCCCCTCCACTTT.

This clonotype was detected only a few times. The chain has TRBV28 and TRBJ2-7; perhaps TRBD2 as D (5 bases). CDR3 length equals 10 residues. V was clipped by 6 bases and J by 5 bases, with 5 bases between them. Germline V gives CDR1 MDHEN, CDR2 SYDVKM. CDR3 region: CASRRDEQYF. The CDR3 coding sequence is TGTGCCAGCAGGAGGGACGAGCAGTACTTC.

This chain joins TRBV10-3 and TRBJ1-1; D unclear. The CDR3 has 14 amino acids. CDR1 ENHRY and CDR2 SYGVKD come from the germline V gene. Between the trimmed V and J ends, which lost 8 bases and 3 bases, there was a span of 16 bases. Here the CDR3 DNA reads TGTGCCATCTCACGGGAGCCGCCAGACACTGAAGCTTTCTTT. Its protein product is CAISREPPDTEAFF.

The CDR3 DNA reads TGTGCCAGTAGTATAGGAGGAGGGCAGGCATACTACGAGCAGTACTTC. Residues: CASSIGGGQAYYEQYF. V gene TRBV19 combines with J gene TRBJ2-7, with D possibly TRBD2 on 6 matching bases. Trimming removed 1 base at V and 3 bases at J, with 16 bases between. Looked up from germline, CDR1 is LNHDA and CDR2 is SQIVND (reference sequence). The CDR3 runs 16 residues.

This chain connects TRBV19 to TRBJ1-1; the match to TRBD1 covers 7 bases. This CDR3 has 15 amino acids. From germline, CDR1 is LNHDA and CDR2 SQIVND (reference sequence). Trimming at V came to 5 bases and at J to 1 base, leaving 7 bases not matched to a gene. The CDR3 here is CASSARQGWNTEAFF. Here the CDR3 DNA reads TGTGCCAGTAGTGCCCGACAGGGATGGAACACTGAAGCTTTCTTT.

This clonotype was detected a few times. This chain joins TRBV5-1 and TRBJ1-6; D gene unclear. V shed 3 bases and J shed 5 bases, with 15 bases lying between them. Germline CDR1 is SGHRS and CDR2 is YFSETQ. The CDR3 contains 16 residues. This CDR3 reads CASSWAGAGNNSPLHF. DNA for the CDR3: TGCGCCAGCAGCTGGGCGGGAGCGGGCAATAATTCACCCCTCCACTTT.

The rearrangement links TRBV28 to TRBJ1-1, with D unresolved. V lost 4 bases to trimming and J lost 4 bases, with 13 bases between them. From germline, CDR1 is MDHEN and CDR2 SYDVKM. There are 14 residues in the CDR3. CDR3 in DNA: TGTGCCAGCAGTTCCGTTGAGTGGGTCACTGAAGCTTTCTTT. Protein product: CASSSVEWVTEAFF.

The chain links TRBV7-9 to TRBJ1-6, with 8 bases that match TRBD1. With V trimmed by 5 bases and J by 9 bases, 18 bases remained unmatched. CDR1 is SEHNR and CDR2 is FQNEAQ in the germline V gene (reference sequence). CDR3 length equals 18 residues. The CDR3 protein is CASSAGQEDYTGGSPLHF. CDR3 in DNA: TGTGCCAGCAGCGCCGGACAGGAGGACTACACAGGGGGTTCACCCCTCCACTTT.

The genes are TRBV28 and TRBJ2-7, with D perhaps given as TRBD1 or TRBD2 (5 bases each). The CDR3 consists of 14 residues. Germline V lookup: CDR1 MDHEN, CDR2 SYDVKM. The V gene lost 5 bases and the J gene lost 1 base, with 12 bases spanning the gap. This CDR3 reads CASSPGPSSYEQYF. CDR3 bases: TGTGCCAGCAGTCCGGGACCGTCATCCTACGAGCAGTACTTC.

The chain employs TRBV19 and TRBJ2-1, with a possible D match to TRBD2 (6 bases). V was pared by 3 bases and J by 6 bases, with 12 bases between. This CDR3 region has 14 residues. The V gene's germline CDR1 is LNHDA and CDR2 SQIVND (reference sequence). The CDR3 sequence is CASSMGGGSNEQFF. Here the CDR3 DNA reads TGTGCCAGTAGTATGGGTGGAGGGTCCAATGAGCAGTTCTTC.

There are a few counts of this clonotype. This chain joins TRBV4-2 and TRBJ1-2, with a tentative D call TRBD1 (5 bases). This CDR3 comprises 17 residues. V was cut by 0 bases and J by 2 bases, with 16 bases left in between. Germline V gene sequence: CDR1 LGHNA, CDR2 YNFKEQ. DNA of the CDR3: TGTGCCAGCAGCCAAGAGACCGAGGGGTATCGCAACTATGGCTACACCTTC. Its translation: CASSQETEGYRNYGYTF.

The CDR3 loop is CASSMDLNSPLHF. CDR3 coding DNA: TGCGCCAGCAGTATGGACCTGAATTCACCCCTCCACTTT. V gene TRBV5-1 combines with J gene TRBJ1-6, with no clear D. With 5 bases removed from V and 7 bases from J, the gap between germline ends came to 10 bases. From germline, CDR1 is SGHRS and CDR2 YFSETQ. The CDR3 is 13 amino acids.

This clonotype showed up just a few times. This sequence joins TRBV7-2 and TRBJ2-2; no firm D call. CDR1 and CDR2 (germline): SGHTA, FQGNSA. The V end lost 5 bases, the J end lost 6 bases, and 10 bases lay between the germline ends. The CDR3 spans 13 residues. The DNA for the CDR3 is TGTGCCAGCAGCAAGCGCCGCCCCGGGGAGCTGTTTTTT. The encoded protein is CASSKRRPGELFF. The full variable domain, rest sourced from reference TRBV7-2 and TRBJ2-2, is GAGVSQSPSNKVTEKGKDVELRCDPISGHTALYWYRQSLGQGLEFLIYFQGNSAPDKSGLPSDRFSAERTGGSVSTLTIQRTQQEDSAVYLCASSKRRPGELFFGEGSRLTVL.

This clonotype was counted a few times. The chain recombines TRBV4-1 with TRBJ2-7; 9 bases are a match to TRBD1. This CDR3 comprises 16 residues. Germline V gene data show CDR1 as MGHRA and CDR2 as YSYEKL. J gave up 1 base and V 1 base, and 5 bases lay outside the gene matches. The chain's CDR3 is CASSQVWGQGSYEQYF. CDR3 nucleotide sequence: TGCGCCAGCAGCCAAGTTTGGGGACAGGGTTCCTACGAGCAGTACTTC.

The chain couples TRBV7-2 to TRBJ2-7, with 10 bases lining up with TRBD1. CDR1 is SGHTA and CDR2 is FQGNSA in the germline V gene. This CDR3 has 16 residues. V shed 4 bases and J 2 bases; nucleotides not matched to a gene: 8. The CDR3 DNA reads TGTGCCAGCAGCTCTCCGACAGGGGGCTCTCCCTACGAGCAGTACTTC. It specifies CASSSPTGGSPYEQYF. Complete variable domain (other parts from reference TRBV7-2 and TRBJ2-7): GAGVSQSPSNKVTEKGKDVELRCDPISGHTALYWYRQSLGQGLEFLIYFQGNSAPDKSGLPSDRFSAERTGGSVSTLTIQRTQQEDSAVYLCASSSPTGGSPYEQYFGPGTRLTVT.

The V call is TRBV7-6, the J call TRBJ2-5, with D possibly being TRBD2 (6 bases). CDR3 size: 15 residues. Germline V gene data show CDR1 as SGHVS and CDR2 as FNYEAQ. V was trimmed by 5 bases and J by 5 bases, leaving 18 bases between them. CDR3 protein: CASSPARRGGETQYF. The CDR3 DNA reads TGTGCCAGCAGCCCGGCCCGTCGGGGAGGCGAGACCCAGTACTTC. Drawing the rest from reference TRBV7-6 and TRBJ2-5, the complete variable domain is GAGVSQSPRYKVTKRGQDVALRCDPISGHVSLYWYRQALGQGPEFLTYFNYEAQQDKSGLPNDRFSAERPEGSISTLTIQRTEQRDSAMYRCASSPARRGGETQYFGPGTRLLVL.